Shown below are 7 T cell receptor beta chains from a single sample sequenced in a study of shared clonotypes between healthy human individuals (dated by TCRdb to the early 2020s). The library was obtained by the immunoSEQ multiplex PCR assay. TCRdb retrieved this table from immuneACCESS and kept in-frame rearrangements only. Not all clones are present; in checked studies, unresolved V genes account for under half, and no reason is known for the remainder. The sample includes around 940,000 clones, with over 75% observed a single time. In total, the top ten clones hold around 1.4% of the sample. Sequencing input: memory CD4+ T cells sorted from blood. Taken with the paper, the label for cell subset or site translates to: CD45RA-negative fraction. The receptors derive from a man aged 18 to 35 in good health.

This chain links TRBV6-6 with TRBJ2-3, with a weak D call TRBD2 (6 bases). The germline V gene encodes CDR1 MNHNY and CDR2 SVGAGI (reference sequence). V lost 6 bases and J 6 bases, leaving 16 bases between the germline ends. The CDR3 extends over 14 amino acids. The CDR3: CASRAQGRGDTQYF. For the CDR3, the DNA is TGTGCCAGCAGGGCCCAGGGCCGGGGGGATACGCAGTATTTT.

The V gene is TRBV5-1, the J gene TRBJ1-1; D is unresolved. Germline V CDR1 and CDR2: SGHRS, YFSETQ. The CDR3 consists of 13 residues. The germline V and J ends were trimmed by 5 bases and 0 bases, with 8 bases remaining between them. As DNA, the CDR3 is TGCGCCAGCAGGAAGACTGTGAACACTGAAGCTTTCTTT. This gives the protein CASRKTVNTEAFF.

The chain's CDR3 is CASSPGQGNGYTF. DNA for the CDR3: TGTGCCAGCTCACCGGGACAGGGGAACGGCTACACCTTC. The chain uses TRBV18 and TRBJ1-2; TRBD1 agrees at 10 bases. J lost 8 bases, V lost 3 bases, and 3 bases had no gene match. The CDR3 contains 13 residues. CDR1 is KGHSH and CDR2 is LQKENI in the germline V gene.

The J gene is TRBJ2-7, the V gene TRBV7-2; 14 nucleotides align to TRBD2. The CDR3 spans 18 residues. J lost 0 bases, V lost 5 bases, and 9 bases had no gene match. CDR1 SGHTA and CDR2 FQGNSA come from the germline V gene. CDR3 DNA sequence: TGTGCCAGCAGCCCTATTCGACTAGCGGGAGGGAGCTCCTACGAGCAGTACTTC. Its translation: CASSPIRLAGGSSYEQYF.

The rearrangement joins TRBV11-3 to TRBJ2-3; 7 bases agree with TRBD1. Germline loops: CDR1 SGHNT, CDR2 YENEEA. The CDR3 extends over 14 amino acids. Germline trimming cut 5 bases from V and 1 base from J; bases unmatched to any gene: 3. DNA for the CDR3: TGTGCCAGCAGCCCCGGGACAGGCACAGATACGCAGTATTTT. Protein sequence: CASSPGTGTDTQYF.

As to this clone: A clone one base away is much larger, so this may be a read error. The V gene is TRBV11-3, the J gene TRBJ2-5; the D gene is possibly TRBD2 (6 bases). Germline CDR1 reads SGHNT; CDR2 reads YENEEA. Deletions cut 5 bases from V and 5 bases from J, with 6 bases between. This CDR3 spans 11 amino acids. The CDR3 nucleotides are TGTGCCAGCAGCGCGGGGGAGACCCAGTACTTC. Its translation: CASSAGETQYF.

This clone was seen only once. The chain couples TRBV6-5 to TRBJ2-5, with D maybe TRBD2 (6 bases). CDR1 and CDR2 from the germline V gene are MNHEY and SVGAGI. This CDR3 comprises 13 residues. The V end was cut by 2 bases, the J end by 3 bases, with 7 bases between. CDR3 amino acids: CASSYPGEETQYF. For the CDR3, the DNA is TGTGCCAGCAGTTACCCGGGAGAAGAGACCCAGTACTTC.